This paragraph reports one T cell receptor beta chain. Antigen unknown. The germline gives CDR1 MDHEN, CDR2 SYDVKM. The CDR3 extends over 11 amino acids. The data were taken from a study of T cell responses to AZD1222 COVID-19 vaccine. The study's findings and limits: Just five to seven AZD1222 recipients tested seropositive at baseline. White British people made up most donors, females outnumbered males, and clonal diversity was possibly underestimated.

Clones were read by immunoSEQ multiplex PCR, and TCRdb kept only the in-frame ones, dropping some. The table lists around 150,000 clones, 92% of them singletons. The genes are TRBV28 and TRBJ2-5; 8 nucleotides line up with TRBD1. The TCR originated in an adult in good health. The sequencing used peripheral blood, collected on day 0 of AZD1222 vaccination. CDR3 protein: CAIRGRETQYF. In DNA, the CDR3 is TGTGCGATCAGGGGGCGGGAGACCCAGTACTTC.